The next 15 T cell receptor beta chains were all read from a single sample in a study of shared clonotypes between healthy human individuals (dated by TCRdb to 2019 to 2021). The library was prepared using the immunoSEQ multiplex PCR assay. This is the immuneACCESS table as TCRdb keeps it, with only in-frame sequences that have V and J called. A part of the clones is gone; compared with another copy, unresolved V genes explain less than half, and the rest is unexplained. This sample comprises roughly 2.2 million clones, 85% to 95% of them detected only once. Around 0.35% of the sample rests with the top ten. Sequencing was done on a sample of naive CD4+ T cells from PBMCs. Sample cell subset or site, as interpreted from the label and publication: CD45RA+ positively selected. The receptor source for this set is a man between 18 and 35 years old in good health. Some clones in this sample may be carry-over from other donors' samples.

Points on this clone: The sample holds other DNA sequences that translate to the same CDR3. The chain is built from TRBV4-1 and TRBJ1-2; possible D gene TRBD1, 6 bases. Germline lookup yields CDR1 MGHRA and CDR2 YSYEKL. V was pared by 1 base and J by 4 bases, with 10 bases between. The CDR3 length is 14 residues. The CDR3 DNA follows: TGCGCCAGCAGCCAAGCGACAGGCTTCTATGGCTACACCTTC. It specifies CASSQATGFYGYTF.

This chain links TRBV6-6 with TRBJ1-5; maybe TRBD1 (6 bases). Trimming pared 6 bases from V and 7 bases from J, leaving 16 bases between. Looked up from germline, CDR1 is MNHNY and CDR2 is SVGAGI (reference sequence). The CDR3 length is 14 residues. CDR3 sequence reads: CASSLGGGEQPQHF. In DNA, the CDR3 is TGTGCCAGCAGCCTAGGGGGGGGAGAGCAGCCCCAGCATTTT.

A word on this clone: Other DNA variants within this sample encode the same CDR3. The chain uses TRBV5-1 and TRBJ2-5, with 8 positions matching TRBD1. CDR3 length: 15 residues. Germline CDR1 reads SGHRS; CDR2 reads YFSETQ. V was clipped by 4 bases and J by 3 bases; unmatched bases: 8. The CDR3 DNA reads TGCGCCAGCAGCCCCGGGACAGGAGGAGAAGAGACCCAGTACTTC. Its translation: CASSPGTGGEETQYF. The full variable domain, its missing parts supplied by reference TRBV5-1 and TRBJ2-5, is KAGVTQTPRYLIKTRGQQVTLSCSPISGHRSVSWYQQTPGQGLQFLFEYFSETQRNKGNFPGRFSGRQFSNSRSEMNVSTLELGDSALYLCASSPGTGGEETQYFGPGTRLLVL.

The chain is built from TRBV9 and TRBJ1-3, with D possibly matching TRBD1 (5 bases). Germline V gives CDR1 SGDLS, CDR2 YYNGEE. The CDR3 has 16 amino acids. The germline V and J ends were trimmed by 0 bases and 0 bases, with 10 bases remaining between them. The CDR3 DNA sequence: TGTGCCAGCAGCGTAGAGGGGACGGCCTCTGGAAACACCATATATTTT. This codes for CASSVEGTASGNTIYF.

The chain links TRBV11-3 to TRBJ2-1, with 13 positions matching TRBD2. CDR1 SGHNT and CDR2 YENEEA come from the germline V gene. V lost 5 bases and J lost 4; bases outside the gene matches: 2. The CDR3 has 15 amino acids. The CDR3 loop reads CASSETSGGYNEQFF. In DNA, the CDR3 is TGTGCCAGCAGCGAGACTAGCGGGGGGTACAATGAGCAGTTCTTC.

The rearrangement joins TRBV27 to TRBJ2-1, with D maybe TRBD1 (5 bases). Deletions cut 7 bases from V and 9 bases from J, with 22 bases between. Germline CDR1 is MNHEY and CDR2 is SMNVEV (reference sequence). This CDR3 has 15 amino acids. CDR3: CASTQDRYEVGEQFF. The DNA for the CDR3 is TGTGCCAGCACCCAAGACAGATATGAGGTTGGTGAGCAGTTCTTC.

V is TRBV29-1 and J is TRBJ2-7; 7 bases agree with TRBD2. V dropped 4 bases and J dropped 4; count of bases not matched to a gene: 10. Germline V gives CDR1 SQVTM, CDR2 ANQGSEA. The CDR3 has 14 residues. Written as DNA, the CDR3 is TGCAGCGTTGGTGTTAGGGGAGGGAAATACGAGCAGTACTTC. This translates into CSVGVRGGKYEQYF.

J is TRBJ1-2 and V is TRBV7-3; the D is unclear. V lost 5 bases and J 0 bases, leaving 7 bases between the germline ends. Germline V gene sequence: CDR1 SGHTA, CDR2 FQGTGA. The CDR3 contains 13 residues. CDR3 DNA: TGTGCCAGCAGCCAAGGACCTAACTATGGCTACACCTTC. The encoded protein is CASSQGPNYGYTF.

This chain uses TRBV7-3 with TRBJ2-1, with 11 bases matching TRBD2. CDR1 and CDR2 from the germline V gene are SGHTA and FQGTGA. CDR3 length: 17 residues. V shed 0 bases, J shed 9 bases, and the junction held 10 bases outside the gene matches. This CDR3 is CASSLTTLAGASGEQFF. Here the CDR3 DNA reads TGTGCCAGCAGCTTAACCACACTAGCGGGAGCATCCGGTGAGCAGTTCTTC.

The V gene is TRBV19, the J gene TRBJ1-2; tentative D call: TRBD1 (5 bases). CDR3 size: 15 residues. With 2 bases removed from V and 2 bases from J, the gap between germline ends came to 12 bases. Germline V CDR1 and CDR2: LNHDA, SQIVND (reference sequence). In nucleotides, the CDR3 is TGTGCCAGTAGTATAACGGACACTTACAACTATGGCTACACCTTC. Translated: CASSITDTYNYGYTF.

This chain uses TRBV27 with TRBJ1-2, with D unresolved. V was cut by 0 bases and J by 0 bases, with 11 bases left in between. There are 16 residues in the CDR3. Germline V gene lookup returns CDR1 MNHEY and CDR2 SMNVEV (reference sequence). CDR3 loop: CASSLSGPTPNYGYTF. In nucleotides, the CDR3 is TGTGCCAGCAGTTTATCCGGACCGACCCCTAACTATGGCTACACCTTC.

The V call is TRBV5-5, the J call TRBJ1-1; D not resolved. Germline values: CDR1 SGHKS, CDR2 YYEKEE (reference sequence). The CDR3 is 15 residues long. V lost 2 bases, J lost 1 base, and 12 bases lay in between. The CDR3 reads CASSFMGRRNTEAFF. DNA of the CDR3: TGTGCCAGCAGCTTCATGGGCAGAAGGAACACTGAAGCTTTCTTT.

This clone has a single count. The rearrangement links TRBV18 to TRBJ2-5, with 10 nucleotides matching TRBD1. After removal of 6 bases from V and 5 bases from J, the junction contained 15 bases not matched to a gene. The CDR3 covers 17 residues. The germline CDR1 and CDR2 sequences are KGHSH and LQKENI. The CDR3 DNA follows: TGTGCCAGCTCGCCGAACCTGCGGGGACAGGGGAGTGAGACCCAGTACTTC. Its translation: CASSPNLRGQGSETQYF.

The V gene is TRBV5-6, the J gene TRBJ1-2, with a weak D call TRBD1 (6 bases). Trimming took 2 bases from V and 6 from J, leaving 17 bases between them. Germline V lookup: CDR1 SGHDT, CDR2 YYEEEE. The CDR3 has 15 amino acids. The CDR3 DNA is TGTGCCAGCAGCTTCGGACAGCCGGGTAAAAATGGCTACACCTTC. It is translated as CASSFGQPGKNGYTF.

This clone appeared a few times. The rearrangement links TRBV27 to TRBJ1-1; D may be TRBD1 (6 bases). The germline V gene has CDR1 MNHEY and CDR2 SMNVEV (reference sequence). The ends were cut back, 6 bases at V and 5 bases at J, with 16 bases in the middle. This CDR3 comprises 14 residues. CDR3 nucleotides: TGTGCCAGCAGCCCTATTGGGGGGGCTACTGAAGCTTTCTTT. This gives the protein CASSPIGGATEAFF.